Listed here are 31 T cell receptor beta chains from one sample, sequenced in a study of monozygotic twins with inflammatory bowel disease. TCRdb derives one entry per CDR3 protein from the 5' RACE reads, leaving out DNA. In all, the sample yields under 350,000 distinct CDR3 sequences. Sequenced sample: blood. The receptor set was obtained from a human donor with ulcerative colitis or Crohn's disease, or a healthy co-twin of an affected twin (not recorded which).

CDR3 in amino acids: CATSDFTDTQYF. The chain uses TRBV24-1 and TRBJ2-3. The germline gives CDR1 KGHDR, CDR2 SFDVKD. The CDR3 consists of 12 residues.

CDR3 in amino acids: CASTTTSGRPDTQYF. This chain joins TRBV27 and TRBJ2-3; absent DNA, TCRdb's TRBD2 call cannot be checked. Germline loops: CDR1 MNHEY, CDR2 SMNVEV (reference sequence). The CDR3 length is 15 residues.

The chain couples TRBV27 to TRBJ1-5; TCRdb lists TRBD1, though no DNA is available to test this call. In germline, CDR1 is MNHEY, CDR2 SMNVEV (reference sequence). This CDR3 has 16 residues. The CDR3 loop reads CASSYEPPMGNQPQHF.

The chain joins TRBV9 to TRBJ2-2; TCRdb's D gene call, TRBD1, goes unchecked for lack of DNA. The CDR3 runs 16 residues. Germline loops: CDR1 SGDLS, CDR2 YYNGEE. This chain's CDR3 is CASSVGSRVGTGELFF.

V is TRBV12-3 or TRBV12-4 and J is TRBJ1-2; TCRdb reports TRBD1, a call that lacks DNA to check it against. The CDR3 has 15 amino acids. The CDR3 reads CASSLTRGTGRGYTF.

This chain links TRBV6-2 or TRBV6-3 with TRBJ1-1; as DNA is missing, the TRBD1 call by TCRdb cannot be tested. The germline V gene has CDR1 MNHEY and CDR2 SVGEGT. The CDR3 totals 16 residues. CDR3 in amino acids: CASSSLRQGPNTEAFF.

The rearrangement links TRBV23-1 to TRBJ1-1. TRBV23-1 is an ORF, with its function uncertain. This CDR3 has 16 residues. This CDR3 is CASSQSGRSLNTEAFF.

The CDR3 loop is CASSQDSRGGVSDTQYF. The chain joins TRBV4-3 to TRBJ2-3; TCRdb's assignment of TRBD1 cannot be checked, as there is no DNA. The CDR3 consists of 17 residues. Germline V gene data show CDR1 as LGHNA and CDR2 as YSLEER.

The V gene is TRBV20-1, the J gene TRBJ1-1; TCRdb's D call of TRBD1 is untestable without DNA. The CDR3 has 15 residues. The germline V gene encodes CDR1 DFQATT and CDR2 SNEGSKA (reference sequence). This CDR3 is CSALGSGSRTSEAFF.

The gene calls are TRBV3-1 and TRBJ2-7; TCRdb reports TRBD1, a call that lacks DNA to check it against. From germline, CDR1 is LGHDT and CDR2 YNNKEL (reference sequence). This CDR3 contains 12 residues. The CDR3 protein is CASSPTGDEQYF.

This chain uses TRBV20-1 with TRBJ1-3; TCRdb returns TRBD1, unconfirmable since there is no DNA. This CDR3 is built from 14 residues. CDR1 is DFQATT and CDR2 is SNEGSKA in the germline V gene (reference sequence). The CDR3 sequence is CNAPGQASGNTIYF.

The CDR3 loop is CSARRPRKTSGDYEQYF. The chain is built from TRBV20-1 and TRBJ2-7; TCRdb names TRBD2, which stays unverified in the absence of DNA. The CDR3 is 17 amino acids. The germline gives CDR1 DFQATT, CDR2 SNEGSKA (reference sequence).

The V and J genes are TRBV6-1 and TRBJ1-5; TCRdb calls TRBD1, which cannot be checked without DNA. Germline CDR1 reads MNHNS; CDR2 reads SASEGT. The CDR3 has 16 residues. The CDR3 sequence is CASRQGRGLANQPQHF.

This chain links TRBV5-1 with TRBJ2-6; TCRdb's D gene call, TRBD1, goes unchecked for lack of DNA. The CDR3 covers 18 residues. CDR1 is SGHRS, CDR2 YFSETQ, per germline. CDR3 sequence: CASSLASGANSGANVLTF.

This CDR3 reads CASSPLRGSANNEQFF. The genes are TRBV5-1 and TRBJ2-1; TCRdb designates TRBD1, a call that cannot be tested without DNA. The CDR3 totals 16 residues. Looked up from germline, CDR1 is SGHRS and CDR2 is YFSETQ.

The V call is TRBV7-8, the J call TRBJ1-5. CDR3 length equals 16 residues. The V gene's germline CDR1 is SGHVS and CDR2 FQNEAQ. CDR3: CASSDRTRGGNQPQHF.

The chain uses TRBV6-5 and TRBJ1-1. Looked up from germline, CDR1 is MNHEY and CDR2 is SVGAGI. The CDR3 consists of 11 residues. The CDR3 spells CASSYLTEAFF.

The V gene is TRBV7-9, the J gene TRBJ2-1; the TCRdb call, TRBD2, lacks DNA for checking. CDR1 and CDR2 from the germline V gene are SEHNR and FQNEAQ (reference sequence). The CDR3 is made up of 15 amino acids. The CDR3 sequence: CASRSLAGHDNEQFF.

The chain links TRBV18 to TRBJ2-4. This CDR3 region has 14 residues. Germline assignment: CDR1 KGHSH and CDR2 LQKENI. The chain's CDR3 is CASSPGMAKNIQYF.

The chain uses TRBV29-1 and TRBJ2-1; TCRdb's assignment of TRBD1 cannot be checked, as there is no DNA. Germline V lookup: CDR1 SQVTM, CDR2 ANQGSEA. The CDR3 is 15 amino acids. The CDR3: CSVEGEQGVGNEQFF.

The gene calls are TRBV28 and TRBJ1-5. This CDR3 has 17 residues. CDR1 and CDR2 from the germline V gene are MDHEN and SYDVKM. CDR3 protein: CASSPHQGTNSNQPQHF. Full variable domain (rest looked up from reference TRBV28 and TRBJ1-5): DVKVTQSSRYLVKRTGEKVFLECVQDMDHENMFWYRQDPGLGLRLIYFSYDVKMKEKGDIPEGYSVSREKKERFSLILESASTNQTSMYLCASSPHQGTNSNQPQHFGDGTRLSIL.

The chain links TRBV5-5 to TRBJ2-4; TCRdb's D call of TRBD2 is untestable without DNA. Germline CDR1 is SGHKS and CDR2 is YYEKEE (reference sequence). This CDR3 has 15 amino acids. The CDR3 sequence: CASSLAGTAKNIQYF.

The chain carries TRBV12-3 or TRBV12-4 and TRBJ2-3; as DNA is missing, the TRBD1 call by TCRdb cannot be tested. This CDR3 contains 13 residues. The CDR3 reads CASSLGTGWKQYF.

The chain combines TRBV9 with TRBJ2-7. The germline V gene has CDR1 SGDLS and CDR2 YYNGEE. This CDR3 spans 14 amino acids. CDR3: CASSSTANVVEQYF. Supplemented by reference TRBV9 and TRBJ2-7, the full variable domain reads DSGVTQTPKHLITATGQRVTLRCSPRSGDLSVYWYQQSLDQGLQFLIQYYNGEERAKGNILERFSAQQFPDLHSELNLSSLELGDSALYFCASSSTANVVEQYFGPGTRLTVT.

This rearrangement joins TRBV11-3 to TRBJ2-1. In germline, CDR1 is SGHNT, CDR2 YENEEA. The CDR3 is made up of 13 amino acids. CDR3 in amino acids: CASSSKVYNEQFF.

V is TRBV4-3 and J is TRBJ2-7. The CDR3 extends over 17 amino acids. Germline CDR1 reads LGHNA; CDR2 reads YSLEER. The CDR3 region is CASSQDQGSRPSYEQYF.

The chain carries TRBV10-2 and TRBJ2-1. CDR3 length: 13 residues. The germline V gene has CDR1 WSHSY and CDR2 SAAADI. The CDR3 loop is CASSEVGWNEQFF.

The chain's CDR3 is CASSGGTNRGLDYGYTF. The rearrangement links TRBV9 to TRBJ1-2; the D call from TCRdb, TRBD1, cannot be confirmed without DNA. This CDR3 has 17 amino acids. Germline V lookup: CDR1 SGDLS, CDR2 YYNGEE.

The rearrangement links TRBV7-9 to TRBJ2-7; TCRdb's D call, TRBD1, is unchecked because there is no DNA. Germline lookup yields CDR1 SEHNR and CDR2 FQNEAQ (reference sequence). CDR3 size: 16 residues. CDR3: CASSLVGAGAAYEQYF. Supplemented by reference TRBV7-9 and TRBJ2-7, the full variable domain reads DTGVSQNPRHKITKRGQNVTFRCDPISEHNRLYWYRQTLGQGPEFLTYFQNEAQLEKSRLLSDRFSAERPKGSFSTLEIQRTEQGDSAMYLCASSLVGAGAAYEQYFGPGTRLTVT.

The chain uses TRBV20-1 and TRBJ2-6; the D gene TCRdb calls, TRBD1, cannot be checked with no DNA. Germline V gene sequence: CDR1 DFQATT, CDR2 SNEGSKA (reference sequence). The CDR3 sequence is 14 residues long. The CDR3 loop reads CSAAGQGETNVLTF.

This sequence joins TRBV19 and TRBJ1-4; the TRBD1 assignment by TCRdb is unverifiable without DNA. Looked up from germline, CDR1 is LNHDA and CDR2 is SQIVND (reference sequence). The CDR3 is 16 residues long. CDR3 protein: CASRGRPNELNEKLFF.